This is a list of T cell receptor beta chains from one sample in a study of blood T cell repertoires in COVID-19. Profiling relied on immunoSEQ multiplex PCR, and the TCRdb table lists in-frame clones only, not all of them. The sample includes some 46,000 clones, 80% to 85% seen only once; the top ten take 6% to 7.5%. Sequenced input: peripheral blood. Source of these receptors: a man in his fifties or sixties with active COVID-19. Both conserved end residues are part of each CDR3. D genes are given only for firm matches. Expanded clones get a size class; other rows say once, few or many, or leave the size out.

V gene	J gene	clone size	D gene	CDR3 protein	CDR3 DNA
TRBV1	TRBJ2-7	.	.	CTSSQRASGTSEQYF	TGCACCAGCAGCCAGAGGGCCAGCGGGACTAGCGAGCAGTACTTC
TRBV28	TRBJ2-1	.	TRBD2	CASRSLAGASSYNEQFF	TGTGCCAGCAGGTCTCTAGCGGGGGCAAGCTCCTACAATGAGCAGTTCTTC
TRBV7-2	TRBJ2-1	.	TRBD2	CASSLAITSGSGQFF	TGTGCCAGCAGCTTAGCGATTACTAGCGGGAGTGGGCAGTTCTTC
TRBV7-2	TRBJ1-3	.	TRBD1	CASSLNRGKAYF	TGTGCCAGCAGCTTAAACAGGGGGAAGGCATATTTT
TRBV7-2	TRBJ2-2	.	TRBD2	CASSGGVGELFF	TGTGCCAGCAGCGGGGGGGTAGGGGAGCTGTTTTTT
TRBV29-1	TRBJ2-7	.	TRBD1	CSGLTGGKPYEQYF	TGCAGCGGCTTAACAGGGGGCAAGCCCTACGAGCAGTACTTC
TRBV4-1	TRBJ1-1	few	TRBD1	CASSQGQGTMNTEAFF	TGCGCCAGCAGCCAGGGACAGGGGACAATGAACACTGAAGCTTTCTTT
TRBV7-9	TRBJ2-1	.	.	CASSLRGQSSYNEQFF	TGTGCCAGCAGCTTACGTGGACAGAGCTCCTACAATGAGCAGTTCTTC
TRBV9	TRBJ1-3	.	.	CASSVGLGAGNTIYF	TGTGCCAGCAGCGTAGGTCTTGGGGCGGGAAACACCATATATTTT
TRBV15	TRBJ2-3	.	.	CATSRGRRETDTQYF	TGTGCCACCAGCAGAGGCCGGAGGGAGACAGATACGCAGTATTTT
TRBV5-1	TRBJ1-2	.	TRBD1	CASSSTGDYGYTF	TGCGCCAGCAGCTCGACAGGGGATTATGGCTACACCTTC
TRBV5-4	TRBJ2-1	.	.	CASSWRESYNEQFF	TGTGCCAGCAGCTGGAGGGAGTCGTACAATGAGCAGTTCTTC
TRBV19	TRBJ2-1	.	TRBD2	CASSPLAGGSDEQFF	TGTGCCAGTAGCCCACTAGCGGGAGGATCAGATGAGCAGTTCTTC
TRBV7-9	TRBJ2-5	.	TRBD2	CASSFPGGGEETQYF	TGTGCCAGCAGCTTCCCTGGCGGGGGGGAAGAGACCCAGTACTTC
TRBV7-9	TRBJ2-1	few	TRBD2	CASSFASGGAHEQFF	TGTGCCAGCAGCTTCGCTAGCGGGGGGGCGCATGAGCAGTTCTTC
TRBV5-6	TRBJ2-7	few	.	CASSPESGTYEQYF	TGTGCCAGCAGCCCCGAATCAGGGACCTACGAGCAGTACTTC
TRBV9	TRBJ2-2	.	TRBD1	CASSAIPGQGPNTGELFF	TGTGCCAGCAGCGCTATACCGGGACAGGGACCGAACACCGGGGAGCTGTTTTTT
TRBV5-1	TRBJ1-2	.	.	CASSPSDGDYGYTF	TGCGCCAGCAGCCCTTCTGACGGGGACTATGGCTACACCTTC
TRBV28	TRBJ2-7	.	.	CASSRTDTYEQYF	TGTGCCAGCAGCCGGACAGATACCTACGAGCAGTACTTC
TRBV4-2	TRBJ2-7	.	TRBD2	CASSHRPSGVYEQYF	TGTGCCAGCAGCCATCGGCCTAGCGGGGTTTACGAGCAGTACTTC
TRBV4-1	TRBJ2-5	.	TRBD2	CASRPSGGPGETQYF	TGCGCCAGCAGACCCTCGGGGGGTCCCGGAGAGACCCAGTACTTC
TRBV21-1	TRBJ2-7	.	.	CASSNLSYEQYF	TGTGCCAGCAGCAACCTCAGCTACGAGCAGTACTTC
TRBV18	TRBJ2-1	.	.	CASSTTPSSYNEQFF	TGTGCCAGCTCAACAACCCCAAGTTCCTACAATGAGCAGTTCTTC
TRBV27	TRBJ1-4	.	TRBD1	CASSLPGTEKLFF	TGTGCCAGCAGTTTGCCCGGGACAGAGAAGCTGTTTTTT
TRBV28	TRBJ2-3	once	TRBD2	CASSLSGTSGGDTQYF	TGTGCCAGCAGTTTATCCGGGACTAGCGGGGGGGATACGCAGTATTTT
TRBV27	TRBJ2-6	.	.	CASSRNLSPHRAGANVLTF	TGTGCCAGCAGTCGTAATCTTTCGCCCCACAGGGCTGGGGCCAACGTCCTGACTTTC
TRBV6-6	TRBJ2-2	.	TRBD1	CASQGAITGELFF	TGTGCCAGCCAGGGGGCGATCACCGGGGAGCTGTTTTTT
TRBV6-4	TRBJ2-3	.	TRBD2	CASSPSGSGADTQYF	TGTGCCAGCAGCCCTAGCGGGAGTGGGGCAGATACGCAGTATTTT
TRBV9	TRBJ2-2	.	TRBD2	CASTTSGGDTGELFF	TGTGCCAGCACCACTAGCGGGGGGGACACCGGGGAGCTGTTTTTT
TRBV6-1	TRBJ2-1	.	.	CASSDRTEYNEQFF	TGTGCCAGCAGTGACAGGACAGAATACAATGAGCAGTTCTTC
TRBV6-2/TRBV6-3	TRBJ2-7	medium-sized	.	CASSQLDSAYEQYF	TGTGCCAGCAGCCAATTAGACAGCGCCTACGAGCAGTACTTC
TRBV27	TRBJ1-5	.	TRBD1	CASSSGTGGNQPQHF	TGTGCCAGCAGTTCCGGGACAGGGGGCAATCAGCCCCAGCATTTT
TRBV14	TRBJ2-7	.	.	CASSQVGPGVQYF	TGTGCCAGCAGCCAAGTCGGCCCGGGGGTGCAGTACTTC
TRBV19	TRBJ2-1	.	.	CASSKSAGGYNEQFF	TGTGCCAGTAGTAAATCGGCAGGGGGGTACAATGAGCAGTTCTTC
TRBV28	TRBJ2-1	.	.	CASSFISRDNEQFF	TGTGCCAGCAGTTTTATTAGCCGAGACAATGAGCAGTTCTTC
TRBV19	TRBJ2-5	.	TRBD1	CASSPGTATQETQYF	TGTGCCAGTAGCCCGGGGACAGCTACACAAGAGACCCAGTACTTC
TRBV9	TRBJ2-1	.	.	CASSVDGRSYNEQFF	TGTGCCAGCAGCGTAGACGGGAGATCCTACAATGAGCAGTTCTTC
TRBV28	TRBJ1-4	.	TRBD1	CASSFGGQGNEKLFF	TGTGCCAGCAGTTTCGGGGGACAGGGGAATGAAAAACTGTTTTTT
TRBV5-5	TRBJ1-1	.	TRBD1	CASSSDRTGGNTEAFF	TGTGCCAGCAGCTCGGACCGAACAGGGGGGAACACTGAAGCTTTCTTT
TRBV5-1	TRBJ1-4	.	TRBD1	CASSAPDRGTNEKLFF	TGCGCCAGCAGCGCTCCGGACAGGGGGACGAATGAAAAACTGTTTTTT
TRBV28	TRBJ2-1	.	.	CASSSGRRVEGFF	TGTGCCAGCAGTTCTGGACGAAGGGTGGAGGGGTTCTTC
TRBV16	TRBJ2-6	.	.	CASSPGDLSGANVLTF	TGTGCCAGCAGCCCGGGGGACCTCTCTGGGGCCAACGTCCTGACTTTC
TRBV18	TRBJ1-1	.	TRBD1	CASSLAGTGNQNTEAFF	TGTGCCAGCTCACTCGCCGGGACAGGGAACCAGAACACTGAAGCTTTCTTT
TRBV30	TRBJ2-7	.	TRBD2	CAWSVYYGTSGYEQYF	TGTGCCTGGAGTGTATATTATGGGACTAGTGGGTACGAGCAGTACTTC
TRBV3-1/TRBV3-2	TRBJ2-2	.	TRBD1	CASSQNRGAGELFF	TGTGCCAGCAGCCAGAACAGGGGGGCCGGGGAGCTGTTTTTT
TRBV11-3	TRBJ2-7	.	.	CASSGGTSYEQYF	TGTGCCAGCAGCGGGGGGACTTCCTACGAGCAGTACTTC
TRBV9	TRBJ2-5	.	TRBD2	CASSAGLAGGTETQYF	TGTGCCAGCAGCGCCGGACTAGCGGGAGGGACGGAGACCCAGTACTTC
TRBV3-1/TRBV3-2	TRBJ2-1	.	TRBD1	CASSQGQGSYNEQFF	TGTGCCAGCAGCCAGGGACAGGGGTCCTACAATGAGCAGTTCTTC
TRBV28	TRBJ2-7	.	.	CASSFLRAGEQYF	TGTGCCAGCAGTTTCCTCAGGGCTGGTGAGCAGTACTTC
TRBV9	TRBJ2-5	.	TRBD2	CASSVGLAGLQETQYF	TGTGCCAGCAGCGTAGGACTAGCGGGTCTCCAAGAGACCCAGTACTTC